These 25 T cell receptor beta chains originate from one sample sequenced in a study of read filtering for tumor transcriptome and immune sequencing. Molecular barcoded adaptors covering alpha/delta and beta/gamma chains were used on approximately 400 ng RNA. TCRdb independently ran MiXCR on the reads; one entry per CDR3 protein. Altogether some 38,000 distinct CDR3 sequences are present, about 12% being singletons, with the ten largest covering around 35%. Sequencing was done on a sample of a population of CD138-negative cells sorted from bone marrow. Source of these receptors: a donor at least 40 years old with multiple myeloma.

Ten or more counts support this clonotype. J is TRBJ2-6 and V is TRBV6-4; D ambiguous. From germline, CDR1 is MRHNA and CDR2 SNTAGT. The CDR3 totals 15 residues. V was cut by 3 bases and J by 3 bases, with 9 bases left in between. The CDR3 loop reads CASSEFNSGANVLTF. CDR3 coding DNA: TGTGCCAGCAGTGAATTCAACAGTGGGGCCAACGTCCTGACTTTC.

This clonotype appeared many times. This rearrangement joins TRBV28 to TRBJ1-3, with D perhaps matching TRBD1 (6 bases). V shed 0 bases and J shed 1 base, with 7 bases lying between them. Germline assignment: CDR1 MDHEN and CDR2 SYDVKM. The CDR3 extends over 15 amino acids. The CDR3 protein is CASSLWDRSGNTIYF. DNA for the CDR3: TGTGCCAGCAGTTTATGGGACAGATCTGGAAACACCATATATTTT. Combining the CDR3 with reference TRBV28 and TRBJ1-3 gives the whole variable domain DVKVTQSSRYLVKRTGEKVFLECVQDMDHENMFWYRQDPGLGLRLIYFSYDVKMKEKGDIPEGYSVSREKKERFSLILESASTNQTSMYLCASSLWDRSGNTIYFGEGSWLTVV.

This clonotype appeared many times. The V call is TRBV28, the J call TRBJ2-7; 8 bases agree with TRBD2. The length of the CDR3 is 15 residues. V shed 7 bases and J 2 bases; nucleotides not matched to a gene: 10. Germline V gene data show CDR1 as MDHEN and CDR2 as SYDVKM. Here the CDR3 reads CASTMTRLATYEQYF. CDR3 DNA sequence: TGTGCCAGCACCATGACGCGACTAGCGACCTACGAGCAGTACTTC.

This clonotype has a handful of counts. This rearrangement joins TRBV19 to TRBJ1-2; possible D gene TRBD1, 6 bases. The V and J ends lost 7 bases and 4 bases respectively, with 16 bases between them. From germline, CDR1 is LNHDA and CDR2 SQIVND (reference sequence). This CDR3 has 14 amino acids. CDR3 coding DNA: TGTGCCAGTATCAGGAGGACAGAAGGCTATGGCTACACCTTC. This codes for CASIRRTEGYGYTF.

In this sample, this clonotype turned up many times. This chain links TRBV7-6 with TRBJ2-1; 13 bases align to TRBD2. The germline V gene encodes CDR1 SGHVS and CDR2 FNYEAQ. This CDR3 region has 17 residues. V shed 1 base, J shed 7 bases, and the junction held 7 bases outside the gene matches. As DNA, the CDR3 is TGTGCCAGCAGCTTAGAGTGGTCGGGACTAGCGGGGAATGAGCAGTTCTTC. Protein sequence: CASSLEWSGLAGNEQFF.

This clonotype was counted many times. This sequence joins TRBV20-1 and TRBJ2-7; D tentatively reads TRBD1 or TRBD2 (6 bases each). Germline assignment: CDR1 DFQATT and CDR2 SNEGSKA (reference sequence). CDR3 length: 14 residues. V was shortened by 2 bases and J by 2 bases, with 13 bases between the two germline ends. The CDR3 coding sequence is TGCAGTGCTAGACTATACAGGGAGGCCTACGAGCAGTACTTC. Translation gives CSARLYREAYEQYF.

This clonotype has a count of ten or more. This rearrangement joins TRBV5-1 to TRBJ2-7, with D perhaps given as TRBD1 or TRBD2 (5 bases each). Trimming left V 2 bases short and J 2 bases short, with 11 bases between. Germline V gene data show CDR1 as SGHRS and CDR2 as YFSETQ. The CDR3 loop spans 14 amino acids. The CDR3 DNA sequence: TGCGCCAGCAGCTTATCGGGGCGAACCTACGAGCAGTACTTC. It codes for CASSLSGRTYEQYF.

This clonotype was detected many times. V and J are TRBV11-3 and TRBJ2-3; D call uncertain. Germline CDR1 SGHNT, CDR2 YENEEA. The CDR3 is 13 amino acids. Trimming left V 4 bases short and J 2 bases short, with 7 bases between. CDR3 DNA: TGTGCCAGCAGCTCGCCCCTCACAGATACGCAGTATTTT. Its translation: CASSSPLTDTQYF. Together with reference TRBV11-3 and TRBJ2-3, the CDR3 gives the full variable domain: EAGVVQSPRYKIIEKKQPVAFWCNPISGHNTLYWYLQNLGQGPELLIRYENEEAVDDSQLPKDRFSAERLKGVDSTLKIQPAELGDSAVYLCASSSPLTDTQYFGPGTRLTVL.

This chain joins TRBV7-6 and TRBJ2-7; D gene uncertain. The CDR3 totals 15 residues. Germline loops: CDR1 SGHVS, CDR2 FNYEAQ. V dropped 1 base and J dropped 2 bases, with 12 bases sitting between them. The DNA for the CDR3 is TGTGCCAGCAGCTTAGGGCAAGGGTCCACCTACGAGCAGTACTTC. This codes for CASSLGQGSTYEQYF.

With regard to this clonotype: A much larger clone lies one base from this, so it may be a read error. J is TRBJ1-5 and V is TRBV6-2 or TRBV6-3; maybe TRBD1 (6 bases). CDR1 is MNHEY, CDR2 SVGEGT, per germline. There are 12 residues in the CDR3. Trimming took 8 bases from V and 6 from J, leaving 11 bases between them. In DNA, the CDR3 is TGTGCCAGCGGTACAGGGTTTCAGCCCCAGCATTTT. Translated, it gives CASGTGFQPQHF.

This clonotype was picked up many times. The chain joins TRBV4-1 to TRBJ1-1; 8 bases map to TRBD1. The ends lost 4 bases at V and 1 base at J; junction bases unmatched: 2. The length of the CDR3 is 14 residues. Per germline, CDR1 MGHRA and CDR2 YSYEKL. The chain's CDR3 is CASSRGQENTEAFF. DNA of the CDR3: TGCGCCAGCAGCCGGGGACAGGAGAACACTGAAGCTTTCTTT.

At least ten counts were recorded for this clonotype. CDR3: CASSLGTGPYQPQHF. The CDR3 DNA is TGCGCCAGCAGCTTGGGTACAGGACCCTATCAGCCCCAGCATTTT. The rearrangement links TRBV5-1 to TRBJ1-5, with D tentatively TRBD1 (5 bases). The CDR3 covers 15 residues. Germline V gene data show CDR1 as SGHRS and CDR2 as YFSETQ. V lost 0 bases and J lost 5, with 12 bases in between.

This clonotype turned up a few times. The rearrangement uses TRBV7-2 and TRBJ2-5; 11 bases align to TRBD2. This CDR3 contains 17 residues. Germline CDR1 and CDR2: SGHTA and FQGNSA. With V trimmed by 1 base and J by 5 bases, 9 bases remained unmatched. The CDR3: CASSLVPSGGLRETQYF. The CDR3 region has the DNA TGTGCCAGCAGCTTAGTCCCTAGCGGGGGGCTCCGGGAGACCCAGTACTTC.

This clonotype was detected a few times. A much larger clone is a single base away; this may be a read error. This sequence joins TRBV27 and TRBJ2-7, with 10 bases that match TRBD1. Germline CDR1 reads MNHEY; CDR2 reads SMNVEV (reference sequence). J gave up 6 bases and V 7 bases, and 9 bases lay outside the gene matches. The CDR3 length is 14 residues. For the CDR3, the DNA is TGTGCCAGCAAACGGGACAGGGGTCCGTGCGAGCAGTACTTC. Protein sequence: CASKRDRGPCEQYF.

This clonotype was seen at least ten times. The V call is TRBV5-4, the J call TRBJ2-7; 8 bases map to TRBD1. Germline CDR1 SGHNT, CDR2 YYREEE (reference sequence). Trimming took 0 bases from V and 5 from J; bases not matched to a gene: 4. The CDR3 contains 14 residues. The CDR3 is CASSLAPGGNEQYF. As DNA, the CDR3 is TGTGCCAGCAGCTTGGCCCCAGGGGGCAACGAGCAGTACTTC. Looking up the rest from reference TRBV5-4 and TRBJ2-7 gives the full variable domain: ETGVTQSPTHLIKTRGQQVTLRCSSQSGHNTVSWYQQALGQGPQFIFQYYREEENGRGNFPPRFSGLQFPNYSSELNVNALELDDSALYLCASSLAPGGNEQYFGPGTRLTVT.

For this clonotype: A much larger clone is a single base away; this may be a read error. This chain links TRBV29-1 with TRBJ1-1, with D maybe TRBD1 (5 bases). CDR1 is SQVTM, CDR2 ANQGSEA, per germline. This CDR3 is built from 13 residues. With 7 bases removed from V and 1 base from J, the gap between germline ends came to 13 bases. CDR3 in amino acids: CSGGTQGNTEAFF. The CDR3 DNA follows: TGCAGCGGGGGGACTCAAGGGAACACTGAAGCTTTCTTT.

This clonotype was counted many times. The CDR3 loop is CATSDAEWPRRNNEQFF. The DNA for the CDR3 is TGTGCCACCAGTGATGCCGAGTGGCCGCGTCGAAACAATGAGCAGTTCTTC. This chain joins TRBV24-1 and TRBJ2-1; D not certain. Germline-derived CDR1 and CDR2 are KGHDR and SFDVKD. This CDR3 region has 17 residues. V lost 3 bases, J lost 5 bases, and 19 bases lay in between.

The table lists this clonotype with many counts. The V call is TRBV10-3, the J call TRBJ1-1; no clear D gene. Germline V gene data show CDR1 as ENHRY and CDR2 as SYGVKD. The CDR3 sequence is 12 residues long. V lost 5 bases, J lost 0 bases, and 4 bases lay in between. The CDR3 spells CAISTLNTEAFF. In nucleotides, the CDR3 is TGTGCCATCAGTACACTGAACACTGAAGCTTTCTTT.

In its sample, this clonotype was seen many times. The chain joins TRBV20-1 to TRBJ2-7, with TRBD1 identical over 10 bases. Trimming removed 5 bases from V and 5 bases from J; junction bases left unmatched: 12. Germline V CDR1 and CDR2: DFQATT, SNEGSKA (reference sequence). CDR3 length: 15 residues. The CDR3 reads CSAPGTGQGSHEQYF. For the CDR3, the DNA is TGCAGTGCTCCTGGCACGGGACAGGGGTCTCACGAGCAGTACTTC.

The J gene is TRBJ2-3, the V gene TRBV5-1; TRBD2 agrees at 15 bases. Germline CDR1 is SGHRS and CDR2 is YFSETQ. CDR3 length: 20 amino acids. Unmatched junction bases numbered 9, after V lost 1 base and J lost 0 bases. The DNA of the CDR3 is TGCGCCAGCAGCTTGCGAGGCGGACTAGCGGGGGGGCCCAGCACAGATACGCAGTATTTT. It encodes CASSLRGGLAGGPSTDTQYF.

This clonotype appeared many times. The CDR3 sequence: CAVTGPVNEKLFF. In DNA form, the CDR3 reads TGTGCCGTCACGGGGCCGGTAAACGAAAAACTGTTTTTT. The V call is TRBV6-1, the J call TRBJ1-4, with TRBD1 as a possible D gene (5 bases). Germline V gene sequence: CDR1 MNHNS, CDR2 SASEGT. This CDR3 contains 13 residues. The germline V and J ends were trimmed by 11 bases and 8 bases, with 18 bases remaining between them.

Many counts were recorded for this clonotype. This chain connects TRBV19 to TRBJ2-2; D remains unclear. V lost 6 bases, J lost 0 bases, and 8 bases lay in between. The CDR3 extends over 14 amino acids. Per the germline V gene, CDR1 is LNHDA and CDR2 is SQIVND (reference sequence). The CDR3 loop is CASRPAPNTGELFF. The CDR3 bases are TGTGCCAGTAGGCCCGCGCCGAACACCGGGGAGCTGTTTTTT.

This chain joins TRBV24-1 and TRBJ2-3; TRBD2 agrees at 7 bases. The germline V gene encodes CDR1 KGHDR and CDR2 SFDVKD. CDR3 size: 15 residues. V lost 3 bases, J lost 9 bases, and 11 bases stayed unmatched. As DNA, the CDR3 is TGTGCCACCAGTGATACTAGCGCCTCCACCACAACGCAGTATTTT. It yields the protein CATSDTSASTTTQYF.

This clonotype was seen repeatedly, ten times or more. V gene TRBV20-1 combines with J gene TRBJ2-1; 8 bases map to TRBD2. With 6 bases clipped from V and 0 bases from J, the junction kept 4 bases outside the gene matches. The CDR3 runs to 14 residues. Germline V gene sequence: CDR1 DFQATT, CDR2 SNEGSKA (reference sequence). The CDR3 loop reads CSAVAGSSYNEQFF. CDR3 bases: TGCAGTGCGGTAGCGGGGAGCTCCTACAATGAGCAGTTCTTC.

The chain has TRBV5-6 and TRBJ2-3; 8 bases fit TRBD2. The CDR3 sequence is 17 residues long. The trim removed 2 bases at V and 0 bases at J, leaving 8 bases unmatched. Germline V gene data show CDR1 as SGHDT and CDR2 as YYEEEE. The CDR3 bases are TGTGCCAGCAGCTTCGGTAGCGGGGAGCCTAGCACAGATACGCAGTATTTT. It is translated as CASSFGSGEPSTDTQYF.